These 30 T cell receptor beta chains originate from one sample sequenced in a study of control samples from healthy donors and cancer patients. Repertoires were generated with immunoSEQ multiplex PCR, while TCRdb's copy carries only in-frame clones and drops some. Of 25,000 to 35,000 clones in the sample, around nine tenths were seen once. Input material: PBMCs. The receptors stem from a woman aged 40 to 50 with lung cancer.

The CDR3 region has the DNA TGCGCCAGCAGCCGAGCCGGGAGCCAAGAGACCCAGTACTTC. This codes for CASSRAGSQETQYF. The chain combines TRBV5-1 with TRBJ2-5, with D perhaps matching TRBD2 (6 bases). Trimming stripped 4 bases from V and 1 base from J, with 11 bases between. The CDR3 has 14 amino acids. Germline V CDR1 and CDR2: SGHRS, YFSETQ.

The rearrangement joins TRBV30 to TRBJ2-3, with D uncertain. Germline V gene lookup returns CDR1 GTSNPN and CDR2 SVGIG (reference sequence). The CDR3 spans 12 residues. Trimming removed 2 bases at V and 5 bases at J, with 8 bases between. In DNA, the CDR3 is TGTGCCTGGAGTTTAATGGAAGATACGCAGTATTTT. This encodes CAWSLMEDTQYF.

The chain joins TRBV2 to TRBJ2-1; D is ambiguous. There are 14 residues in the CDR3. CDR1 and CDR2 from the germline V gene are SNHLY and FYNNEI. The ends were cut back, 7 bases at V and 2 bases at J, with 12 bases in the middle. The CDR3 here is CASIFSPPYNEQFF. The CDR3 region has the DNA TGTGCCAGCATCTTCTCCCCCCCCTACAATGAGCAGTTCTTC.

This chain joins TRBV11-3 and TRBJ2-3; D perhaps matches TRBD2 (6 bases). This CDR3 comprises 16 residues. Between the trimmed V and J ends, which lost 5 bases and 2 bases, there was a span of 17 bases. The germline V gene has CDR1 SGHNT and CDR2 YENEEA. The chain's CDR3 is CASSPGTSPYTDTQYF. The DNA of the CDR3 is TGTGCCAGCAGCCCAGGGACTTCACCCTACACAGATACGCAGTATTTT.

The CDR3 DNA reads as TGTGCCAGCTCACCACCGGTAGCGGGTAACAATGAGCAGTTCTTC. It yields the protein CASSPPVAGNNEQFF. The gene calls are TRBV18 and TRBJ2-1; TRBD2 matches 7 bases. CDR1 and CDR2 (germline): KGHSH, LQKENI. This CDR3 is 15 amino acids long. V trimming: 0 bases; J trimming: 5 bases; junction bases outside the gene matches: 4.

The CDR3 DNA reads TGTGCCAGCAGCCAAGACACCGGGGAGCTGTTTTTT. Its translation: CASSQDTGELFF. The chain is built from TRBV3-1 (or the pseudogene TRBV3-2) and TRBJ2-2, with D uncertain. From germline, CDR1 is LGHDT and CDR2 YNNKEL (reference sequence). This CDR3 is 12 amino acids long. The V gene lost 0 bases and the J gene lost 4 bases, with 0 bases spanning the gap.

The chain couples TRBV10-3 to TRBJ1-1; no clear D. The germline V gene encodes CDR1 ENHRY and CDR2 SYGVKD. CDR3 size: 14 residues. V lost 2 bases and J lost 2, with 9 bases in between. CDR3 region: CAISEGTGNTEAFF. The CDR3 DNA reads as TGTGCCATCAGTGAGGGCACGGGAAACACTGAAGCTTTCTTT.

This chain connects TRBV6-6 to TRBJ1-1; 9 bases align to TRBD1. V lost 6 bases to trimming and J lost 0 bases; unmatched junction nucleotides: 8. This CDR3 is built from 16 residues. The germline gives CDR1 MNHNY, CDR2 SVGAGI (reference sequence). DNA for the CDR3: TGTGCCAGCAGCCCAGGGACAGGGCTGGTGAACACTGAAGCTTTCTTT. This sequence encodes CASSPGTGLVNTEAFF.

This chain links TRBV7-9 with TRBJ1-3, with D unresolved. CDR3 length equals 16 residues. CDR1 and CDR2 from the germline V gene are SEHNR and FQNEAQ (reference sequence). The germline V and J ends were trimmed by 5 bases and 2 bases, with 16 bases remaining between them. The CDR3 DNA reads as TGTGCCAGCAGCCTCCACACAAGCCGGACTGGAAACACCATATATTTT. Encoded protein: CASSLHTSRTGNTIYF.

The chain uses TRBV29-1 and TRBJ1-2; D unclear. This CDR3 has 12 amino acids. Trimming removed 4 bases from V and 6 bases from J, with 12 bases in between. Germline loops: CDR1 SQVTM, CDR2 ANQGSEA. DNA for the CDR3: TGCAGCGTTGGGGAAAGGGCGAATGGCTACACCTTC. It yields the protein CSVGERANGYTF.

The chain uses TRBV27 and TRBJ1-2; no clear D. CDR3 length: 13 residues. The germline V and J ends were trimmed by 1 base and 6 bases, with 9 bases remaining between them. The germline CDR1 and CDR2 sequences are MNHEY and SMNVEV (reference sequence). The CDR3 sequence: CASSLFLGDGYTF. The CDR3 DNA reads TGTGCCAGCAGTTTATTCTTGGGCGATGGCTACACCTTC.

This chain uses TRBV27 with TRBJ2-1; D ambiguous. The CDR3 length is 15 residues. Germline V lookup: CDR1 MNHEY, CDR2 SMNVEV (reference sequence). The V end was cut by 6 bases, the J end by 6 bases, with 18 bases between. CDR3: CASSPRRKASNEQFF. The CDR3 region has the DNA TGTGCCAGCAGCCCCCGGCGGAAAGCTTCCAATGAGCAGTTCTTC.

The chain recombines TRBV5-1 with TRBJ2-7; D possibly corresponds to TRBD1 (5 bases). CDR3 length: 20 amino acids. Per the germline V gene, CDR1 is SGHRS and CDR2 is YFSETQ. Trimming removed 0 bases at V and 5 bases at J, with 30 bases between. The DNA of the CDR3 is TGCGCCAGCAGCTTGGGTTTGGGTCTTACAGGACGGGCGTCGGTGGACGAGCAGTACTTC. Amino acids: CASSLGLGLTGRASVDEQYF.

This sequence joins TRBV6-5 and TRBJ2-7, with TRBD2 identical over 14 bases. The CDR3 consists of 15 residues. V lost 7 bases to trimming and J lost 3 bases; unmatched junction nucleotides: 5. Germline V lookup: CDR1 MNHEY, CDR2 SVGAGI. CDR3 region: CASMLTSGGDYEQYF. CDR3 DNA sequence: TGTGCCAGCATGCTGACTAGCGGGGGGGACTACGAGCAGTACTTC.

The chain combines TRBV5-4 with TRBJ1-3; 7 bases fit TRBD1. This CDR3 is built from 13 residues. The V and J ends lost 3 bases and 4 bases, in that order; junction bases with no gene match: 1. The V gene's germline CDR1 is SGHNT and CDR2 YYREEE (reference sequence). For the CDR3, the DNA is TGTGCCAGCAGCTCGGGACAGGGAAACACCATATATTTT. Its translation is CASSSGQGNTIYF.

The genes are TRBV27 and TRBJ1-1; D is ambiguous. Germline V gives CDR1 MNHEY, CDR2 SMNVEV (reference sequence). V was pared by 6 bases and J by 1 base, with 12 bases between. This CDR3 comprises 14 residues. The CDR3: CASSSNGGNTEAFF. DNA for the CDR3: TGTGCCAGCAGCTCGAACGGAGGGAACACTGAAGCTTTCTTT.

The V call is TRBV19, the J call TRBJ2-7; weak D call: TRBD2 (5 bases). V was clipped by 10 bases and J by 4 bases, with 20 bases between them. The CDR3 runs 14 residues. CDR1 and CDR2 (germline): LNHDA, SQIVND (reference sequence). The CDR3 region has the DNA TGTGCCACCGGGGAGAACTCCGAGGGATACGAGCAGTACTTC. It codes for CATGENSEGYEQYF.

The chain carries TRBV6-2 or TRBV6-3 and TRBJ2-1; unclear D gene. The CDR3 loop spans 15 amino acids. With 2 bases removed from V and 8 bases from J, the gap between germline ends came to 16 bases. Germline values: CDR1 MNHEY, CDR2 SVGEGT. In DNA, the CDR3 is TGTGCCAGCAGTTACCAAAGGCACCTCGCGGATGAGCAGTTCTTC. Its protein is CASSYQRHLADEQFF.

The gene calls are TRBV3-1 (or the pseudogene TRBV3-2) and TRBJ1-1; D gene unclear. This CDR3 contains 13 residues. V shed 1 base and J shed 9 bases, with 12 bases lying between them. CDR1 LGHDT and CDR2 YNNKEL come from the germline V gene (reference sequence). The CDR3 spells CASSQVVTGQAFF. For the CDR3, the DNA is TGTGCCAGCAGCCAAGTAGTAACGGGCCAAGCTTTCTTT.

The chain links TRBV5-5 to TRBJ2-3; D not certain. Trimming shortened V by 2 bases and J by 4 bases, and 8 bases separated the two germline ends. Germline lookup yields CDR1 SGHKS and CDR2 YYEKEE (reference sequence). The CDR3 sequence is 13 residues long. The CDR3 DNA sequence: TGTGCCAGCAGCTTTCGGGCGGCAGATACGCAGTATTTT. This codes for CASSFRAADTQYF.

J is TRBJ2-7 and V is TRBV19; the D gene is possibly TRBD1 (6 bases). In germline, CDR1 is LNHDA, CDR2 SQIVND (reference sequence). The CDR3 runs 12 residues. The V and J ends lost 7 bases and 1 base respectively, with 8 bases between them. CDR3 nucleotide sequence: TGTGCCAGTACCGGACAGTCCTACGAGCAGTACTTC. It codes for CASTGQSYEQYF.

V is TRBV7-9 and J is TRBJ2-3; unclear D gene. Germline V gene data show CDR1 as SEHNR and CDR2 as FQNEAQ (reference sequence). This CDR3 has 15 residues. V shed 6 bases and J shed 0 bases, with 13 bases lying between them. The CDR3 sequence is CASSARQESTDTQYF. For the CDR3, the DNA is TGTGCCAGCAGTGCGCGGCAGGAAAGCACAGATACGCAGTATTTT.

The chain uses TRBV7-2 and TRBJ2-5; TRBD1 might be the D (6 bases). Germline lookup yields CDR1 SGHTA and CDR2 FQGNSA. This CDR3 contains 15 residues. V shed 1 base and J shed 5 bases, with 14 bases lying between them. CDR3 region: CASSLGLGGPETQYF. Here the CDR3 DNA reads TGTGCCAGCAGCTTAGGTCTTGGGGGCCCCGAGACCCAGTACTTC.

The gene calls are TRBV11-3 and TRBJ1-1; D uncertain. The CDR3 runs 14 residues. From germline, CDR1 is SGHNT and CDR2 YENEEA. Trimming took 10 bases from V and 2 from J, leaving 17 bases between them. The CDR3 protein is CATTSRGGNTEAFF. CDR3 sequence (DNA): TGTGCCACCACCTCCCGGGGAGGCAACACTGAAGCTTTCTTT.

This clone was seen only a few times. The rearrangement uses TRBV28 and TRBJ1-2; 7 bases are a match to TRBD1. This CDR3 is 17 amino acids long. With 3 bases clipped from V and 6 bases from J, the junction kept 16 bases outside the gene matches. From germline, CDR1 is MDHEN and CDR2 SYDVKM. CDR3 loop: CASSFPTGFAEMDGYTF. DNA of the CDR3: TGTGCCAGCAGTTTCCCGACAGGGTTTGCTGAGATGGATGGCTACACCTTC.

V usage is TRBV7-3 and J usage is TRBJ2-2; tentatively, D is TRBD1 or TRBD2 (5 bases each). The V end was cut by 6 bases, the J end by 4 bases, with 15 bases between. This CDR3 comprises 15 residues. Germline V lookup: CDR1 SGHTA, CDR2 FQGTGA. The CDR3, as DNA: TGTGCCAGCAGAAGGGACGCCCGAGGCACCGGGGAGCTGTTTTTT. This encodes CASRRDARGTGELFF.

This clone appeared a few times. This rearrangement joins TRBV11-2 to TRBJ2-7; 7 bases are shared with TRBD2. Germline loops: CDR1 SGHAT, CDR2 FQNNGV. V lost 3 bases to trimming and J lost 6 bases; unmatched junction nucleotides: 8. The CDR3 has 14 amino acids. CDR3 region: CASSFGGGFTEQYF. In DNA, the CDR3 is TGTGCCAGCAGCTTTGGGGGGGGATTTACCGAGCAGTACTTC.

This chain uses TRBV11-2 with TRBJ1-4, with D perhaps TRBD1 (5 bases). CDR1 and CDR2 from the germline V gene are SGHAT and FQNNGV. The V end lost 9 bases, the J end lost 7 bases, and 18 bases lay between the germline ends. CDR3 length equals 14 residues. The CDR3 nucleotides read TGTGCCAGTCTACCGGGGCTTGGGAGTGAAAAACTGTTTTTT. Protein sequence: CASLPGLGSEKLFF. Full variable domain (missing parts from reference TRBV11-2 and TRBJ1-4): EAGVAQSPRYKIIEKRQSVAFWCNPISGHATLYWYQQILGQGPKLLIQFQNNGVVDDSQLPKDRFSAERLKGVDSTLKIQPAKLEDSAVYLCASLPGLGSEKLFFGSGTQLSVL.

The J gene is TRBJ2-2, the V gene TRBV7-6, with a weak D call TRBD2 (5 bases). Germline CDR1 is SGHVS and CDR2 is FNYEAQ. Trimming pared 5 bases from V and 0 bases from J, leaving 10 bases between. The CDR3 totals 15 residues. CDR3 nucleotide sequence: TGTGCCAGCAGCCCAGACTATACGAACACCGGGGAGCTGTTTTTT. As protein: CASSPDYTNTGELFF. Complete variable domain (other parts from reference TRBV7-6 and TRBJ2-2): GAGVSQSPRYKVTKRGQDVALRCDPISGHVSLYWYRQALGQGPEFLTYFNYEAQQDKSGLPNDRFSAERPEGSISTLTIQRTEQRDSAMYRCASSPDYTNTGELFFGEGSRLTVL.

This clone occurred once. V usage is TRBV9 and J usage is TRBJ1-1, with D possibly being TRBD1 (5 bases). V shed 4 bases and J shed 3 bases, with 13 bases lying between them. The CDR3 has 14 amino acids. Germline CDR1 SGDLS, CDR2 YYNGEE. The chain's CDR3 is CASSTRDVYTEAFF. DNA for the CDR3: TGTGCCAGCAGCACCCGGGACGTCTACACTGAAGCTTTCTTT.